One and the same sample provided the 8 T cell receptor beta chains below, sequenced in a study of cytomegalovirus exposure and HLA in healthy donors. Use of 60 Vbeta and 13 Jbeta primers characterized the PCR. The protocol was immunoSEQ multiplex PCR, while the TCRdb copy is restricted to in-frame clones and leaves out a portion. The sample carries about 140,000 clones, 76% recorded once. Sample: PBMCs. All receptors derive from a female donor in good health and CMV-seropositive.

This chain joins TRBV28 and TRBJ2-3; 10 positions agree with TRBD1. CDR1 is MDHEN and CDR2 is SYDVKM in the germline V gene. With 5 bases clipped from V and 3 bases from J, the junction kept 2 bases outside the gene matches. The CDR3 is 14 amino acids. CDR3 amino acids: CASSGQGETDTQYF. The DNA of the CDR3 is TGTGCCAGCAGTGGACAGGGGGAAACAGATACGCAGTATTTT.

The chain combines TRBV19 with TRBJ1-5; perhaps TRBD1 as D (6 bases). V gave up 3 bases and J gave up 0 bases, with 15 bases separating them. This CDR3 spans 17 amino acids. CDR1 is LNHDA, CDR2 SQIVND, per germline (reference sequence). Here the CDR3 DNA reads TGTGCCAGTAGTATCACTTGGACAGCGACTAGCAATCAGCCCCAGCATTTT. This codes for CASSITWTATSNQPQHF.

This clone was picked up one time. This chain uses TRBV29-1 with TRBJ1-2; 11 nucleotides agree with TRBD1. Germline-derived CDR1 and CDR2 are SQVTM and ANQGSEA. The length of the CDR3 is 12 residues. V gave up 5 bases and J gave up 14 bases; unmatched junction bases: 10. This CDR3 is CSVSLGDRGKTF. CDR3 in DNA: TGCAGCGTTAGCTTGGGGGACAGGGGGAAGACCTTC.

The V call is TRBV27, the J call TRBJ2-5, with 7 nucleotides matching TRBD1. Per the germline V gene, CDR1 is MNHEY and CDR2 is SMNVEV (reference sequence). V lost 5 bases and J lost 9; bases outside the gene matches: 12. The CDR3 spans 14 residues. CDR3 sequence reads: CASSAKTGFFAQYF. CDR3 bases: TGTGCCAGCAGTGCCAAGACAGGGTTTTTCGCCCAGTACTTC.

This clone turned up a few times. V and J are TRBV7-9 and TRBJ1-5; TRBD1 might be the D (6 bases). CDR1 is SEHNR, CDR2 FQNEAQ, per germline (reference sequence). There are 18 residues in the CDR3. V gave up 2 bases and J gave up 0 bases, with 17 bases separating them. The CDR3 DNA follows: TGTGCCAGCAGCTTACGGGACACCAACCGATATAGCAATCAGCCCCAGCATTTT. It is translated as CASSLRDTNRYSNQPQHF. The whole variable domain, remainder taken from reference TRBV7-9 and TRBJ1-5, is DTGVSQNPRHKITKRGQNVTFRCDPISEHNRLYWYRQTLGQGPEFLTYFQNEAQLEKSRLLSDRFSAERPKGSFSTLEIQRTEQGDSAMYLCASSLRDTNRYSNQPQHFGDGTRLSIL.

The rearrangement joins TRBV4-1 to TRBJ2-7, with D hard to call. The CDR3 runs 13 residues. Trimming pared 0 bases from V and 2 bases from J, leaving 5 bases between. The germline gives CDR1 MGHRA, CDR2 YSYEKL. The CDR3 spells CASSQDPTYEQYF. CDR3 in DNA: TGCGCCAGCAGCCAAGACCCCACCTACGAGCAGTACTTC.

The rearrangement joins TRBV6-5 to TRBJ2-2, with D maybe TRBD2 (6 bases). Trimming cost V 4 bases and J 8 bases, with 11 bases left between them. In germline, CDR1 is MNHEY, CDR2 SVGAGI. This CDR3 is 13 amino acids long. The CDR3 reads CASSSIAGGELFF. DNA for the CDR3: TGTGCCAGCAGTTCGATCGCGGGAGGGGAGCTGTTTTTT.

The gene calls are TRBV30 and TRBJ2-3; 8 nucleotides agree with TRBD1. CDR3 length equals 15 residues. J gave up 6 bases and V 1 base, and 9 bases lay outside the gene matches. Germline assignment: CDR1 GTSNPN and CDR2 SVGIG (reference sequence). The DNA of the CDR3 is TGTGCCTGGAGTGCGCAGGGGGCGAATATGGATACGCAGTATTTT. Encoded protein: CAWSAQGANMDTQYF.